Presented here are 17 T cell receptor beta chains from one specimen sequenced in a study of response to subunit inactivated influenza vaccine. In TCRdb, the RT-PCR reads were re-called with MiXCR into one record per CDR3 protein. The sample includes about 500,000 distinct CDR3 sequences, 16% of them seen just once. The sample in question was CD4+ T cells sorted from PBMCs, obtained less than 30 months after vaccination. These receptors were obtained from a man between 50 and 70 years old who received an inactivated influenza vaccine.

This clonotype showed up just a few times. The chain is built from TRBV10-3 and TRBJ2-7, with 7 bases matching TRBD2. The CDR3 totals 13 residues. Unmatched junction bases numbered 3, after V lost 7 bases and J lost 0 bases. Germline CDR1 ENHRY, CDR2 SYGVKD. The CDR3 DNA sequence: TGTGCCATCACTAGCGGCAACTCCTACGAGCAGTACTTC. Translating gives CAITSGNSYEQYF.

The chain links TRBV6-2 or TRBV6-3 to TRBJ1-5; weak D call: TRBD1 (5 bases). This CDR3 comprises 16 residues. Germline assignment: CDR1 MNHEY and CDR2 SVGEGT. Deletions cut 2 bases from V and 4 bases from J, with 15 bases between. The CDR3 here is CASSYIDRAGNQPQHF. The DNA of the CDR3 is TGTGCCAGCAGTTACATCGACAGAGCGGGAAATCAGCCCCAGCATTTT.

This clonotype appeared a few times. The chain couples TRBV18 to TRBJ2-7; possible D gene TRBD2, 5 bases. CDR3 length equals 14 residues. V shed 2 bases and J shed 3 bases, with 11 bases lying between them. Germline-derived CDR1 and CDR2 are KGHSH and LQKENI. The CDR3, as DNA: TGTGCCAGCTCACCAGTCGAGGGAGTCTACGAGCAGTACTTC. Translating gives CASSPVEGVYEQYF.

The chain combines TRBV5-1 with TRBJ2-3, with D tentatively TRBD2 (5 bases). Germline CDR1 is SGHRS and CDR2 is YFSETQ. Trimming left V 3 bases short and J 4 bases short, with 18 bases between. This CDR3 has 16 residues. The CDR3 sequence: CASSSSGRGVSDTQYF. DNA for the CDR3: TGCGCCAGCAGCTCCTCCGGACGGGGAGTTTCAGATACGCAGTATTTT.

This rearrangement joins TRBV7-9 to TRBJ2-5; D remains ambiguous. V was pared by 5 bases and J by 2 bases, with 18 bases between. The germline CDR1 and CDR2 sequences are SEHNR and FQNEAQ (reference sequence). The CDR3 totals 16 residues. CDR3 sequence reads: CASSKTRLQPQETQYF. The CDR3 region has the DNA TGTGCCAGCAGCAAGACCCGGCTCCAGCCTCAAGAGACCCAGTACTTC.

This chain connects TRBV20-1 to TRBJ2-1, with 10 bases aligning to TRBD2. CDR3 size: 15 residues. From germline, CDR1 is DFQATT and CDR2 SNEGSKA (reference sequence). V gave up 5 bases and J gave up 3 bases; unmatched junction bases: 7. CDR3: CSAPLAGVIYNEQFF. The CDR3 DNA follows: TGCAGTGCTCCCCTAGCGGGAGTGATCTACAATGAGCAGTTCTTC.

This clonotype turned up a few times. The rearrangement uses TRBV4-1 and TRBJ2-2; 7 bases are shared with TRBD1. Germline V lookup: CDR1 MGHRA, CDR2 YSYEKL. This CDR3 is built from 15 residues. Trimming removed 2 bases from V and 4 bases from J; junction bases left unmatched: 4. The CDR3 DNA follows: TGCGCCAGCAGCCAACCGACAGGGCGCACCGGGGAGCTGTTTTTT. Translation gives CASSQPTGRTGELFF.

This clonotype was recorded a few times. The genes are TRBV12-3 or TRBV12-4 and TRBJ1-4, with 8 bases that match TRBD1. This CDR3 is 14 amino acids long. The trim removed 6 bases at V and 8 bases at J, leaving 8 bases unmatched. CDR3 sequence (DNA): TGTGCCAGCAGGAGCGACAGGGGAGACGAAAAACTGTTTTTT. Translating gives CASRSDRGDEKLFF.

V usage is TRBV20-1 and J usage is TRBJ2-4, with 7 bases aligning to TRBD1. This CDR3 comprises 14 residues. The V gene end was trimmed by 7 bases and the J gene end by 0 bases; junction bases not matched to a gene: 6. From germline, CDR1 is DFQATT and CDR2 SNEGSKA (reference sequence). CDR3: CSVGTARAKNIQYF. CDR3 bases: TGCAGTGTGGGGACAGCAAGAGCCAAAAACATTCAGTACTTC.

CDR3 coding DNA: TGTGCCAGCAGTTACTCCCAGCCGGTGAACACTGAAGCTTTCTTT. Translating gives CASSYSQPVNTEAFF. The rearrangement joins TRBV6-5 to TRBJ1-1; D not resolved. Germline CDR1 and CDR2: MNHEY and SVGAGI. Trimming removed 0 bases at V and 0 bases at J, with 8 bases between. The CDR3 contains 15 residues.

The chain combines TRBV29-1 with TRBJ1-1; D might be TRBD1 (5 bases). The CDR3 is 10 amino acids. The germline gives CDR1 SQVTM, CDR2 ANQGSEA. Between the trimmed V and J ends, which lost 4 bases and 5 bases, there was a span of 5 bases. CDR3 DNA sequence: TGCAGCGTTGGGGGGACTGAAGCTTTCTTT. This translates into CSVGGTEAFF.

This clonotype was detected only a few times. This chain links TRBV7-3 with TRBJ2-1, with 11 positions matching TRBD1. Unmatched junction bases numbered 6, after V lost 0 bases and J lost 8 bases. Germline V gene sequence: CDR1 SGHTA, CDR2 FQGTGA. The CDR3 sequence is 16 residues long. The CDR3 DNA is TGTGCCAGCAGCTTAACCTTGGGACAGGGGGGTGATGAGCAGTTCTTC. This sequence encodes CASSLTLGQGGDEQFF.

This clonotype was seen only a few times. The chain recombines TRBV20-1 with TRBJ2-5; tentatively, D is TRBD1 (6 bases). V was trimmed by 3 bases and J by 5 bases, leaving 13 bases between them. This CDR3 is built from 13 residues. Germline V gene lookup returns CDR1 DFQATT and CDR2 SNEGSKA (reference sequence). The CDR3 DNA sequence: TGCAGTGCTAGGGAACAGGGAAGGGAGACCCAGTACTTC. As protein: CSAREQGRETQYF.

This clonotype showed up just a few times. CDR3 in amino acids: CASRDSGLYEQYF. CDR3 bases: TGTGCCAGCAGGGACAGTGGCCTATACGAGCAGTACTTC. The chain links TRBV11-1 to TRBJ2-7, with a possible D match to TRBD1 (6 bases). The CDR3 length is 13 residues. With 6 bases removed from V and 4 bases from J, the gap between germline ends came to 13 bases. The germline CDR1 and CDR2 sequences are SGHAT and FQDESV (reference sequence).

The J gene is TRBJ1-2, the V gene TRBV12-3 or TRBV12-4; D is possibly TRBD1 (6 bases). V dropped 10 bases and J dropped 8 bases, with 14 bases sitting between them. The CDR3 spans 11 residues. CDR3 region: CATTPGAGYTF. CDR3 coding DNA: TGTGCCACAACACCAGGGGCGGGCTACACCTTC.

The table lists this clonotype with a count of one. This chain joins TRBV11-2 and TRBJ1-1; no clear D gene. This CDR3 is built from 17 residues. Germline CDR1 reads SGHAT; CDR2 reads FQNNGV. V was pared by 2 bases and J by 4 bases, with 20 bases between. CDR3 protein: CASSLRAEGRTSTEAFF. DNA for the CDR3: TGTGCCAGCAGCTTAAGGGCCGAGGGCCGGACGAGCACTGAAGCTTTCTTT.

V is TRBV20-1 and J is TRBJ1-1; D gene ambiguous. Germline CDR1 reads DFQATT; CDR2 reads SNEGSKA (reference sequence). The CDR3 is 13 residues long. Trimming left V 1 base short and J 1 base short, with 7 bases between. CDR3 amino acids: CSARGRRNTEAFF. CDR3 nucleotides: TGCAGTGCTAGAGGACGGAGGAACACTGAAGCTTTCTTT.